These T cell receptor beta chains were read from a single sample in a study of control samples from healthy donors and cancer patients. Sequencing used immunoSEQ multiplex PCR; TCRdb keeps in-frame clones, though not all of them. This table has about 94,000 clones, roughly nine tenths appearing once. Source material: blood. Receptor source: a woman under 30 in good health. The CDR3 runs from the conserved cysteine through the conserved F or W. Each record gives: clone size, J gene, D gene, V gene, CDR3 DNA, CDR3 protein. A D gene is named only where the DNA matches it firmly. Size is omitted from some rows. Given values are once, few, many or a class for expanded clones.

size: -; J: TRBJ2-7; D: TRBD1; V: TRBV11-1; DNA: TGTGCCAGCAGCACGGACAGGGGACGTTACGAGCAGTACTTC; CDR3: CASSTDRGRYEQYF
size: -; J: TRBJ1-1; D: -; V: TRBV5-1; DNA: TGCGCCAGCAGCTCCTGGGACGTATCTTTGAACACTGAAGCTTTCTTT; CDR3: CASSSWDVSLNTEAFF
size: -; J: TRBJ1-1; D: -; V: TRBV9; DNA: TGTGCCAGCAGCGTAAGGGACACTGAAGCTTTCTTT; CDR3: CASSVRDTEAFF
size: -; J: TRBJ2-7; D: -; V: TRBV9; DNA: TGTGCCAGCAGCGTAGGGGATTTACCCCCCTACGAGCAGTACTTC; CDR3: CASSVGDLPPYEQYF
size: -; J: TRBJ2-4; D: TRBD1; V: TRBV11-2; DNA: TGTGCCAGCAGCTCACAGGGGAATTTAGTCAAAAACATTCAGTACTTC; CDR3: CASSSQGNLVKNIQYF
size: few; J: TRBJ1-1; D: TRBD1; V: TRBV7-9; DNA: TGTGCCAGCAGACCGGCTGGGGACAGGGCTAACACTGAAGCTTTCTTT; CDR3: CASRPAGDRANTEAFF
size: -; J: TRBJ2-6; D: -; V: TRBV5-1; DNA: TGCGCCAGCAGCTTGGGGGAGGCGGGGGCCAACGTCCTGACTTTC; CDR3: CASSLGEAGANVLTF
size: -; J: TRBJ2-7; D: TRBD1; V: TRBV7-6; DNA: TGTGCCAGCAGCTCCGACAGGGGAAAGTACGAGCAGTACTTC; CDR3: CASSSDRGKYEQYF
size: -; J: TRBJ2-7; D: -; V: TRBV2; DNA: TGTGCCAGCAGTGGAGGCAGGGGTGGCGAGCAGTACTTC; CDR3: CASSGGRGGEQYF
size: -; J: TRBJ2-3; D: -; V: TRBV7-2; DNA: TGTGCCAGCAGCTTATGGGGAGCTATTGCCACAGATACGCAGTATTTT; CDR3: CASSLWGAIATDTQYF
size: -; J: TRBJ1-1; D: -; V: TRBV3-1/TRBV3-2; DNA: TGTGCCAGCAGCCTCGGGCTCGATGAAGCTTTCTTT; CDR3: CASSLGLDEAFF
size: -; J: TRBJ2-1; D: TRBD1; V: TRBV12-3/TRBV12-4; DNA: TGTGCCAGCAGTCCAAACCGGGACAGAGAGCAGTTCTTC; CDR3: CASSPNRDREQFF
size: once; J: TRBJ1-6; D: TRBD1; V: TRBV3-1/TRBV3-2; DNA: TGTGCCAGCAGCCAAGGGACAGGGGAGGGGGCACCCCTCCACTTT; CDR3: CASSQGTGEGAPLHF
size: -; J: TRBJ2-3; D: TRBD2; V: TRBV5-1; DNA: TGCGCCAGCAGCCCTAGCGGGACAGATACGCAGTATTTT; CDR3: CASSPSGTDTQYF
size: once; J: TRBJ2-5; D: TRBD2; V: TRBV7-9; DNA: TGTGCCAGCAGCTTGCGACTAGCGGGGGTGCAAGAGACCCAGTACTTC; CDR3: CASSLRLAGVQETQYF
size: few; J: TRBJ1-6; D: -; V: TRBV9; DNA: TGTGCCAGCACACCGCAGGGGAGCTCCTATAATTCACCCCTCCACTTT; CDR3: CASTPQGSSYNSPLHF
size: -; J: TRBJ1-2; D: -; V: TRBV10-3; DNA: TGTGCCATCAGATCGGACCGGGCGGAGAGTTATGGCTACACCTTC; CDR3: CAIRSDRAESYGYTF
size: -; J: TRBJ2-7; D: -; V: TRBV27; DNA: TGTGCCAGCAGTTTATGGTACCAATCCTACGAGCAGTACTTC; CDR3: CASSLWYQSYEQYF
size: -; J: TRBJ1-1; D: -; V: TRBV6-5; DNA: TGTGCCGGGGAACGAGTCCGCGCTTTCTTT; CDR3: CAGERVRAFF
size: -; J: TRBJ2-4; D: TRBD2; V: TRBV5-1; DNA: TGCGCCAGCAGCTTGGGAGGAGCGGGGGGCGAAAACATTCAGTACTTC; CDR3: CASSLGGAGGENIQYF
size: -; J: TRBJ1-3; D: TRBD1; V: TRBV5-1; DNA: TGCGCCAGCAGCTGGAGGGGGCCGGGAAACACCATATATTTT; CDR3: CASSWRGPGNTIYF
size: -; J: TRBJ1-6; D: -; V: TRBV19; DNA: TGTGCCAGTACGCCTTCGGGGGTGAGGAATTCACCCCTCCACTTT; CDR3: CASTPSGVRNSPLHF
size: -; J: TRBJ1-2; D: -; V: TRBV13; DNA: TGTGCCAGCAGCTTGGGAACAGTCTATGGCTACACCTTC; CDR3: CASSLGTVYGYTF
size: -; J: TRBJ2-7; D: -; V: TRBV2; DNA: TGTGCCAGCAGAGGGGTCGGAACAGTCGGCGAGCAGTACTTC; CDR3: CASRGVGTVGEQYF